The 12 T cell receptor beta chains reported below all come from one sample, sequenced in a study of T-cell reconstitution after alpha-beta-depleted transplantation in children. Unique molecular identifiers were used in preparing the TCRbeta library. Each CDR3 protein gets one entry after TCRdb re-called the PCR reads with MiXCR. The data hold approximately 300,000 distinct CDR3 sequences, with around 10% observed a single time. Sequenced here: peripheral blood, sampled 180 days after TCRalphabeta/CD19-depleted stem cell transplant. These receptors all come from a male patient aged 2 to 9 who had a stem cell transplant for chronic granulomatous disease, so the T cells may come from the graft donor.

This clonotype was counted ten times or more. The gene calls are TRBV29-1 and TRBJ2-1, with a possible D match to TRBD2 (5 bases). Trimming removed 7 bases at V and 6 bases at J, with 16 bases between. Germline V gene lookup returns CDR1 SQVTM and CDR2 ANQGSEA. This CDR3 has 13 residues. CDR3 sequence: CSACRECGNEQFF. CDR3 nucleotide sequence: TGCAGCGCGTGCCGGGAATGTGGCAATGAGCAGTTCTTC.

This clonotype was observed a few times. Mismatch with germline at one junction end may stem from a read error. The rearrangement links TRBV7-7 to TRBJ2-7; TRBD1 matches at 10 bases. CDR1 and CDR2 from the germline V gene are SSHAT and FNYEAQ (reference sequence). CDR3 length: 13 residues. In DNA, the CDR3 is TGTGCTAGCAGCTTAAGGACAGGGGGTGAGCAGTACTTC. It translates to CASSLRTGGEQYF.

The sample holds many counts of this clonotype. The rearrangement uses TRBV28 and TRBJ2-1, with D unclear. Germline V gene lookup returns CDR1 MDHEN and CDR2 SYDVKM. Trimming removed 4 bases from V and 2 bases from J, with 9 bases in between. The CDR3 contains 14 residues. The CDR3 spells CASSSGGAYNEQFF. The CDR3 DNA is TGTGCCAGCAGTTCTGGTGGGGCCTACAATGAGCAGTTCTTC.

This clonotype was detected ten times or more. The chain uses TRBV9 and TRBJ2-6, with D possibly being TRBD1 (5 bases). V shed 2 bases and J shed 4 bases, with 10 bases lying between them. This CDR3 comprises 15 residues. From germline, CDR1 is SGDLS and CDR2 YYNGEE. The CDR3 region has the DNA TGTGCCAGCAGCGTGTTAGGGGTCGGGGCCAACGTCCTGACTTTC. It translates to CASSVLGVGANVLTF.

In this sample, this clonotype turned up many times. The chain links TRBV28 to TRBJ1-2, with a tentative D call TRBD1 (6 bases). Looked up from germline, CDR1 is MDHEN and CDR2 is SYDVKM. The CDR3 contains 14 residues. V gave up 2 bases and J gave up 4 bases, with 11 bases separating them. The CDR3 nucleotides are TGTGCCAGCAGTTTAGGGGGCAGCCTCTATGGCTACACCTTC. Protein sequence: CASSLGGSLYGYTF.

A remark on this clonotype: This could be a read error, since a much larger clone is one nucleotide away. The chain carries TRBV25-1 and TRBJ1-2, with D maybe TRBD1 (6 bases). The germline V gene has CDR1 MGHDK and CDR2 SYGVNS. The germline V and J ends were trimmed by 4 bases and 12 bases, with 15 bases remaining between them. This CDR3 region has 12 residues. The CDR3 nucleotides are TGTGCCAGCAGTGCCAGGGGTGGGGGCGACACCTTC. Residues: CASSARGGGDTF.

This clonotype was detected ten times or more. The CDR3 protein is CASSLDSGGTDTQYF. The CDR3 DNA reads as TGCGCCAGCAGCTTGGACTCAGGTGGGACAGATACGCAGTATTTT. The chain recombines TRBV5-1 with TRBJ2-3; D is ambiguous. CDR1 and CDR2 (germline): SGHRS, YFSETQ. V lost 0 bases, J lost 3 bases, and 11 bases lay in between. The CDR3 contains 15 residues.

This clonotype was detected ten times or more. This rearrangement joins TRBV27 to TRBJ2-7; perhaps TRBD2 as D (6 bases). The length of the CDR3 is 16 residues. Trimming took off 3 bases at V and 0 bases at J, with 15 bases between the two ends. Germline CDR1 is MNHEY and CDR2 is SMNVEV (reference sequence). CDR3 sequence: CASSLAGDGGSYEQYF. The CDR3 region has the DNA TGTGCCAGCAGTTTGGCCGGGGACGGGGGCTCCTACGAGCAGTACTTC.

The table lists this clonotype with many counts. V is TRBV19 and J is TRBJ2-7; TRBD1 aligns across 9 bases. This CDR3 has 15 residues. V dropped 3 bases and J dropped 3; count of bases not matched to a gene: 6. Per the germline V gene, CDR1 is LNHDA and CDR2 is SQIVND (reference sequence). The CDR3 DNA sequence: TGTGCCAGTAGTATGGAGACAGGGGGACTCTACGAGCAGTACTTC. It specifies CASSMETGGLYEQYF.

In this sample, this clonotype turned up many times. The chain employs TRBV20-1 and TRBJ2-3, with D unresolved. The CDR3 contains 15 residues. Trimming took off 1 base at V and 0 bases at J, with 11 bases between the two ends. Germline CDR1 is DFQATT and CDR2 is SNEGSKA (reference sequence). The CDR3 loop reads CSARAAETSTDTQYF. The CDR3 DNA follows: TGCAGTGCTAGAGCGGCTGAAACTAGCACAGATACGCAGTATTTT.

This clonotype was seen ten or more times. The chain carries TRBV12-3 or TRBV12-4 and TRBJ2-7, with D unclear. The CDR3 loop spans 13 amino acids. V dropped 3 bases and J dropped 7 bases, with 13 bases sitting between them. The CDR3, as DNA: TGTGCCAGCAGTTTTCATCTCCTACTAGAGCAGTACTTC. Its protein product is CASSFHLLLEQYF.

This clonotype has at least ten counts. The V gene is TRBV9, the J gene TRBJ1-1, with unresolved D. The CDR3 has 16 amino acids. CDR1 SGDLS and CDR2 YYNGEE come from the germline V gene. Trimming stripped 0 bases from V and 0 bases from J, with 12 bases between. The CDR3 here is CASSVGAVYMNTEAFF. CDR3 nucleotide sequence: TGTGCCAGCAGCGTAGGTGCAGTCTACATGAACACTGAAGCTTTCTTT.